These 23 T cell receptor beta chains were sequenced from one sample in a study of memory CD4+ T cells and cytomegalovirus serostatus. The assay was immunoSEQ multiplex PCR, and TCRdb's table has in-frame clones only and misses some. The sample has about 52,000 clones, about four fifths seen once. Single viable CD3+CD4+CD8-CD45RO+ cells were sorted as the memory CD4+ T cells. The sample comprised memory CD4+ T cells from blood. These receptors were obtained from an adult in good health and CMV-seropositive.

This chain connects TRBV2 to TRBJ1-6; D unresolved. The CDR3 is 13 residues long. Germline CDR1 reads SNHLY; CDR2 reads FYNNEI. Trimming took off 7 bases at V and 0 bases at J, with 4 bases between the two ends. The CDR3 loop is CASKGSYNSPLHF. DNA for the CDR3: TGTGCCAGCAAGGGCTCCTATAATTCACCCCTCCACTTT.

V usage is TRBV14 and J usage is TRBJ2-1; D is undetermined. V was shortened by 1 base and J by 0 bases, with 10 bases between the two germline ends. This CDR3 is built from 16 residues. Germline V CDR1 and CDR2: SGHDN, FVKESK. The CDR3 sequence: CASSQGARSSYNEQFF. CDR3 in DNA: TGTGCCAGCAGCCAAGGGGCTAGGAGCTCCTACAATGAGCAGTTCTTC.

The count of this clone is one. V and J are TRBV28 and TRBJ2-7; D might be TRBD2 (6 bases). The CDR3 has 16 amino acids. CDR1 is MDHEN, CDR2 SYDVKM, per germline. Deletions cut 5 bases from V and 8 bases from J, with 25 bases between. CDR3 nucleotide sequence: TGTGCCAGCAGTACACCCTCCGGGCCCCTAGCGCCCCAGCAGTACTTC. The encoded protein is CASSTPSGPLAPQQYF.

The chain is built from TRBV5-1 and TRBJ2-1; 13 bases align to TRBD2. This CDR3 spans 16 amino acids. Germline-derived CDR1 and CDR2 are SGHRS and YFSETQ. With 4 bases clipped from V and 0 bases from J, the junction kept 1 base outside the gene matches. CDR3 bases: TGCGCCAGCAGCAGGACTAGCGGGAGCTCCTACAATGAGCAGTTCTTC. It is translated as CASSRTSGSSYNEQFF.

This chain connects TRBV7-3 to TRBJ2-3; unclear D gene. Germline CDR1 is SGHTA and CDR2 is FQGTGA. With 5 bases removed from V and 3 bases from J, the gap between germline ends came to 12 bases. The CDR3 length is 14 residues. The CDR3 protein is CASSPAITTDTQYF. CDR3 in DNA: TGTGCCAGCAGCCCTGCCATTACTACAGATACGCAGTATTTT.

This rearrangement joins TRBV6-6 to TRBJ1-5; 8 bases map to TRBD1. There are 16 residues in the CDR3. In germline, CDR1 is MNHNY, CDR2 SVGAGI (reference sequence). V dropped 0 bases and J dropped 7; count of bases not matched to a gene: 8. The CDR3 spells CASSYSRSQGVQPQHF. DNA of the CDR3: TGTGCCAGCAGTTACTCGAGGTCACAGGGGGTACAGCCCCAGCATTTT.

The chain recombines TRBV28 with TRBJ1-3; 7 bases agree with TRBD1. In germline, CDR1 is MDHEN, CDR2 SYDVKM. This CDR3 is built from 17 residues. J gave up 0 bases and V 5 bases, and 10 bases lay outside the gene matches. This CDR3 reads CASSPMDRISSGNTIYF. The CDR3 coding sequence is TGTGCCAGCAGTCCAATGGACAGGATTAGCTCTGGAAACACCATATATTTT.

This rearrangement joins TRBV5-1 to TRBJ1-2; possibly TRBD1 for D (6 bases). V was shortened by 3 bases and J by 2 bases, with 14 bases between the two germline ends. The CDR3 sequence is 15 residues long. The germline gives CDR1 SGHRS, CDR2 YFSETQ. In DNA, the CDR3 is TGCGCCAGCAGCTCCTCTGGACAGACCAACTATGGCTACACCTTC. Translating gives CASSSSGQTNYGYTF.

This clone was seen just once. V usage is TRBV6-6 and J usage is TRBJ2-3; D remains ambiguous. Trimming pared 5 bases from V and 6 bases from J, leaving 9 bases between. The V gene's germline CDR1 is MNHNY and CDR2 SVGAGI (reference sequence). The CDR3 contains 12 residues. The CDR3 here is CASSPARDTQYF. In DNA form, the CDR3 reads TGTGCCAGCAGTCCCGCGAGGGATACGCAGTATTTT.

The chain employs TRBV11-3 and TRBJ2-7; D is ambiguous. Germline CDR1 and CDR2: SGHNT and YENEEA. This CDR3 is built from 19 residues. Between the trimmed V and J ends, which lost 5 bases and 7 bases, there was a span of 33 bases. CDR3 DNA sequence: TGTGCCAGCAGCCCTCTCCCCTTTGATGTGCAGGCTCTAGAAATGGAGCAGTACTTC. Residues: CASSPLPFDVQALEMEQYF.

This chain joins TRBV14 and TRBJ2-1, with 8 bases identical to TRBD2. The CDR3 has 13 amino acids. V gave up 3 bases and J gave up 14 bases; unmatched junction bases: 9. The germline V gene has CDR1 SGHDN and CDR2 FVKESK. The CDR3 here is CASSHQRLAGKFF. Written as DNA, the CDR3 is TGTGCCAGCAGCCACCAGAGGCTAGCGGGCAAGTTCTTC. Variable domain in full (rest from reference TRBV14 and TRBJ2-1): EAGVTQFPSHSVIEKGQTVTLRCDPISGHDNLYWYRRVMGKEIKFLLHFVKESKQDESGMPNNRFLAERTGGTYSTLKVQPAELEDSGVYFCASSHQRLAGKFFGPGTRLTVL.

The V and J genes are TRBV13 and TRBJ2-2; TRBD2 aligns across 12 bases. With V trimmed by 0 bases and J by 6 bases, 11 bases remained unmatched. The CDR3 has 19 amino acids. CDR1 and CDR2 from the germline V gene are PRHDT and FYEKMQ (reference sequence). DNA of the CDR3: TGTGCCAGCAGCTTAGGAGGACTAGCGGGAATCGGGACATCCGGGGAGCTGTTTTTT. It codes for CASSLGGLAGIGTSGELFF.

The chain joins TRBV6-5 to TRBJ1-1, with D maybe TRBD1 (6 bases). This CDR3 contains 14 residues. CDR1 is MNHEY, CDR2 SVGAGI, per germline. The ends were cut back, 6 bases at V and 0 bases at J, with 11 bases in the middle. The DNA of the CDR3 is TGTGCCAGCAGGCCCCAGGGGATGAACACTGAAGCTTTCTTT. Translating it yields CASRPQGMNTEAFF.

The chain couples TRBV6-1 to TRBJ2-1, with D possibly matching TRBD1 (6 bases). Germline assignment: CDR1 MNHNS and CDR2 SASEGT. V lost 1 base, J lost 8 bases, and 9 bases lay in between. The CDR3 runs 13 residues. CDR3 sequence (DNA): TGTGCCAGCAGTGAAGGACAGGACTATGAGCAGTTCTTC. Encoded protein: CASSEGQDYEQFF.

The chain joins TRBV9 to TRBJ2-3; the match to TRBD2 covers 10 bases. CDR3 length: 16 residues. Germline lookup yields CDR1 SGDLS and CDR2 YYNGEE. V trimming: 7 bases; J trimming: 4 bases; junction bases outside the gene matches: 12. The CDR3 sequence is CASSRGSSGGADTQYF. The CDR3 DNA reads TGTGCCAGCTCAAGGGGGTCTAGCGGGGGTGCAGATACGCAGTATTTT.

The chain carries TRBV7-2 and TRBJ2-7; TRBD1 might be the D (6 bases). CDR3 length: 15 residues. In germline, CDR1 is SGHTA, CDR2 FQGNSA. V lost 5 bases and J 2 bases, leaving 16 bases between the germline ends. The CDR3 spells CASSPHPGEAYEQYF. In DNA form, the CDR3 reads TGTGCCAGCAGCCCCCATCCAGGGGAAGCCTACGAGCAGTACTTC.

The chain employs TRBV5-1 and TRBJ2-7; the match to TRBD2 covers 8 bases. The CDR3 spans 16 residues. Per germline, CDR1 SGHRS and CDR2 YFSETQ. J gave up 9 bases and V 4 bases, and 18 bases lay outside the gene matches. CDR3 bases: TGCGCCAGCAGCCTGGCAGAGGCGGGGGGTACAAAAGGGCAGTACTTC. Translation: CASSLAEAGGTKGQYF.

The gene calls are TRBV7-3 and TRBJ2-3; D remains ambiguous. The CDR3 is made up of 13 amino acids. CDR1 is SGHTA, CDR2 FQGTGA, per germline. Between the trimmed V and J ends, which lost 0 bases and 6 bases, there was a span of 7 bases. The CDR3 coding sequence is TGTGCCAGCAGCTTAACAATTGGGGATACGCAGTATTTT. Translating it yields CASSLTIGDTQYF.

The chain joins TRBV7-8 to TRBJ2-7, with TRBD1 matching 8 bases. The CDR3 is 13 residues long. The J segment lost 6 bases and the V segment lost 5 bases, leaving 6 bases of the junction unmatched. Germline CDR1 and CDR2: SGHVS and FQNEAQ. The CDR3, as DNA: TGTGCCAGCAGCCCGGGGACAGGCCGCGAGCAGTACTTC. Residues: CASSPGTGREQYF.

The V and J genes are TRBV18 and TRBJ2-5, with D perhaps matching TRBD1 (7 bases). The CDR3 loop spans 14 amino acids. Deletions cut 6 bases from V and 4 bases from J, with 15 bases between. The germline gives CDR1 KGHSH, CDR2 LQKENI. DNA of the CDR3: TGTGCCAGCTCGGCAGGGGGGAGTCTAGAGACCCAGTACTTC. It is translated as CASSAGGSLETQYF.

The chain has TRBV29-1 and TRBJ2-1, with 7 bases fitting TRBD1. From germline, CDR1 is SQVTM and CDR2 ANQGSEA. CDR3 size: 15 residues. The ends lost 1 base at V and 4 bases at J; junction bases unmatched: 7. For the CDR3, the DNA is TGCAGCGTTGAAGGGTCCCTGGGACAGTACAATGAGCAGTTCTTC. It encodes CSVEGSLGQYNEQFF.

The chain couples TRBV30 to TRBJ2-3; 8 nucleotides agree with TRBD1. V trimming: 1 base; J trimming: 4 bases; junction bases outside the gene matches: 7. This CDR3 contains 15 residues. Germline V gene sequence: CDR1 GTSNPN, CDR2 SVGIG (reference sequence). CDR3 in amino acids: CAWSEKDRVSDTQYF. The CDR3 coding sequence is TGTGCCTGGAGTGAGAAGGACAGGGTTTCAGATACGCAGTATTTT. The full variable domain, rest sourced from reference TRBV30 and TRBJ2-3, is SQTIHQWPATLVQPVGSPLSLECTVEGTSNPNLYWYRQAAGRGLQLLFYSVGIGQISSEVPQNLSASRPQDRQFILSSKKLLLSDSGFYLCAWSEKDRVSDTQYFGPGTRLTVL.

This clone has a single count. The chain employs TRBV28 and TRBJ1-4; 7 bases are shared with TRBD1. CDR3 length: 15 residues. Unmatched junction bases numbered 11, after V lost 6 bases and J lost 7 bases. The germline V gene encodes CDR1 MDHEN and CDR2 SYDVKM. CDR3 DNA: TGTGCCAGCAGGCCTACAGGGGAAAGGGGTGAAAAACTGTTTTTT. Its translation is CASRPTGERGEKLFF.